This T cell receptor (beta chain) was recorded in a study of a mutant IDH1 vaccine in newly diagnosed glioma. Turning to the study itself: Patients underwent eight vaccinations, which took place in weeks 1, 3, 5, 7, 11, 15, 19 and 23. Those enrolled had earlier been treated with radiotherapy, temozolomide, or both, mostly both. Points from the study as a whole: Overall, around 94% of patients had vaccine-induced immune responses.

As to time point: week 5, during vaccination. The investigators gave 300 ug of mutant IDH1 20-mer peptide in each vaccine dose, together with topical imiquimod. The CDR3 length is 14 residues. Germline CDR1 is SGDLS and CDR2 is YYNGEE. Trimming cost V 2 bases and J 5 bases; bases outside gene matches: 1. The table came from immunoSEQ multiplex PCR; TCRdb's copy has only in-frame clones and leaves some out. The table lists tens of thousands of clones, over 75% of them singletons. Points on this clone: The antigen is not known.

The chain carries TRBV9 and TRBJ2-5; 12 bases agree with TRBD2. The sequenced sample was PBMCs, obtained from a glioma patient whose treatment included an IDH1 peptide vaccine. The receptor's source is a woman between 40 and 55 years old with glioma. CDR3 DNA sequence: TGTGCCAGCAGCGTTACTAGCGGGGGGGAGACCCAGTACTTC. The encoded protein is CASSVTSGGETQYF.